The present TCR beta chain was sequenced within a study of beta chain features in type 1 diabetes. This clone was observed a handful of times. Sequencing targeted expressed TCRB transcripts, as all isolated RNA had been reverse transcribed. Generated by immunoSEQ multiplex PCR, the TCRdb table keeps only in-frame clones and is missing some. The sample records about 140,000 clones, around 9.3% being singletons. Sequencing was performed on naive CD4+ T cells from blood. The receptor's source is a young man in good health.

The CDR3 coding sequence is TGCGCCAGCAGTTTCCTAGCGGGGGGCGGAGAGACCCAGTACTTC. Its protein product is CASSFLAGGGETQYF. The chain joins TRBV5-1 to TRBJ2-5, with TRBD2 identical over 11 bases. The V segment lost 5 bases and the J segment 4 bases; nucleotides outside the gene matches: 7. CDR1 and CDR2 from the germline V gene are SGHRS and YFSETQ. This CDR3 contains 15 residues.